This is a list of T cell receptor beta chains from one sample in a study of blood T cell repertoires in COVID-19. TCRdb's table, derived via immunoSEQ multiplex PCR, lists solely in-frame clones and lacks some. The sample has some 90,000 clones; around 90% are singletons. Sequenced sample: peripheral blood. These receptors were collected from a man over 45 with COVID-19, enrolled during active disease. Both conserved end residues are part of each CDR3. Each record gives: D gene, J gene, V gene, CDR3 DNA, CDR3 protein. A D gene is named only where the DNA matches it firmly.

D: -; J: TRBJ2-7; V: TRBV21-1; DNA: TGTGCCAGCAGCAGTTACCGCCATCCTACAGGAACAATCTCCTACGAGCAGTACTTC; CDR3: CASSSYRHPTGTISYEQYF
D: TRBD1; J: TRBJ1-2; V: TRBV10-3; DNA: TGTGCCATCAGTGGAGACAGGGCGTATGGCTACACCTTC; CDR3: CAISGDRAYGYTF
D: -; J: TRBJ1-6; V: TRBV28; DNA: TGTGCCAGCATGCCCCGGGGGGCTGAATATAATTCACCCCTCCACTTT; CDR3: CASMPRGAEYNSPLHF
D: -; J: TRBJ1-2; V: TRBV7-8; DNA: TGTGCCAGCAGCCCCAAAGTTGCAGGCCACCTCTATGGCTACACCTTC; CDR3: CASSPKVAGHLYGYTF
D: -; J: TRBJ1-1; V: TRBV12-2; DNA: TGTGCAAGTCGCCTACCCCTCATCGGCACAGGGAACACACAGAGGAACACTGAAGCTTTCTTT; CDR3: CASRLPLIGTGNTQRNTEAFF
D: TRBD1; J: TRBJ1-2; V: TRBV5-5; DNA: TGTGCCAGCAGCTTGGCCATCGGCGACAGGGTGGCTAACTATGGCTACACCTTC; CDR3: CASSLAIGDRVANYGYTF
D: TRBD1; J: TRBJ1-1; V: TRBV2; DNA: TGTGCCAGCATTAGGGGACAGCTTAACACTGAAGCTTTCTTT; CDR3: CASIRGQLNTEAFF
D: -; J: TRBJ2-6; V: TRBV19; DNA: TGTGCCAGTACCGCGCGGGGCCCTGGGGCCAACGTCCTGACTTTC; CDR3: CASTARGPGANVLTF
D: TRBD2; J: TRBJ2-1; V: TRBV4-2; DNA: TGTGCCAGCAGCCTAAGAGTAGGACTAGCGGGGAATGAGCAGTTCTTC; CDR3: CASSLRVGLAGNEQFF
D: -; J: TRBJ2-2; V: TRBV9; DNA: TGTGCCAGCAGCGTCCGCCCGGACATCGCGAACACCGGGGAGCTGTTTTTT; CDR3: CASSVRPDIANTGELFF
D: TRBD1; J: TRBJ2-5; V: TRBV7-7; DNA: TGTGCTAGCAGCCCCGCAACAGGGGACCAAGAGACCCAGTACTTC; CDR3: CASSPATGDQETQYF
D: TRBD2; J: TRBJ2-2; V: TRBV9; DNA: TGTGCCAGCAGCCCCCGACTAGCGGGGCCCACCGGGGAGCTGTTTTTT; CDR3: CASSPRLAGPTGELFF
D: -; J: TRBJ2-4; V: TRBV5-5; DNA: TGTGCCAGCAGCTTGGGAGGGGGTAGAACCAAAAACATTCAGTACTTC; CDR3: CASSLGGGRTKNIQYF
D: TRBD2; J: TRBJ2-1; V: TRBV25-1; DNA: TGTGCCAGCCGCTTGACTAGCGGGGGAGCCGGGGAGCAGTTCTTC; CDR3: CASRLTSGGAGEQFF
D: -; J: TRBJ1-4; V: TRBV11-2; DNA: TGTGCCAGCAGGTCGTGGGGGGGCACTAATGAAAAACTGTTTTTT; CDR3: CASRSWGGTNEKLFF
D: -; J: TRBJ2-5; V: TRBV11-1; DNA: TGTGCCAGCAGCTTACGGCAGGGGGAGGTGACCCAGTACTTC; CDR3: CASSLRQGEVTQYF